This T cell receptor beta chain comes out of a study of blood T cell repertoires in COVID-19. Data came from immunoSEQ multiplex PCR; TCRdb stores just in-frame clones and leaves some out. The table includes around 220,000 clones, around 83% detected once. This CDR3 is 16 amino acids long. Germline V gene sequence: CDR1 MDHEN, CDR2 SYDVKM. The germline V and J ends were trimmed by 6 bases and 2 bases, with 17 bases remaining between them. The rearrangement links TRBV28 to TRBJ1-3, with a weak D call TRBD1 (6 bases). Sequenced sample: peripheral blood. The clonotype comes from an elderly woman with COVID-19, enrolled during active disease. As DNA, the CDR3 is TGTGCCAGCAGAAGAACCCCGGACAGTACTGGAAACACCATATATTTT. Translated: CASRRTPDSTGNTIYF.